These 5 T cell receptor beta chains were all obtained from the same sample, sequenced in a study of T cells in Graves' hyperthyroidism and ophthalmopathy. RNA transcripts served as the template for amplifying TCR beta CDR3 regions. Researchers ran a first-round RT-PCR on the TCR CDR3 using the HTBI primer set. TCRdb analysed the multiplex PCR reads with MiXCR anew, one entry per CDR3 protein. The sample lists about 580,000 distinct CDR3 sequences, approximately 14% occurring once. Sequences were obtained from blood. The receptors come from a woman in her twenties or thirties with Graves' hyperthyroidism that later progressed to Graves' ophthalmopathy.

This clonotype was found a few times. The chain uses TRBV19 and TRBJ1-5, with 8 nucleotides matching TRBD1. The CDR3 runs 15 residues. The J segment lost 2 bases and the V segment lost 7 bases, leaving 7 bases of the junction unmatched. Germline assignment: CDR1 LNHDA and CDR2 SQIVND (reference sequence). The chain's CDR3 is CASTQGQGGNQPQHF. The CDR3 bases are TGTGCCAGTACCCAAGGACAGGGAGGCAATCAGCCCCAGCATTTT.

In the case of this clonotype: Just one base apart from a much larger clone, this may be a read error. The genes are TRBV3-1 and TRBJ2-7; the match to TRBD1 covers 10 bases. The CDR3 loop spans 14 amino acids. Germline CDR1 reads LGHDT; CDR2 reads YNNKEL (reference sequence). Here the CDR3 DNA reads TGTGCCAGCGGCCAAAGACAGGGGGCGTACGAGCAGTACTTC. This gives the protein CASGQRQGAYEQYF.

This clonotype showed up many times. This chain uses TRBV4-1 with TRBJ2-5; D is perhaps TRBD1 or TRBD2 (5 bases each). The V gene lost 3 bases and the J gene lost 4 bases, with 18 bases spanning the gap. CDR3 length: 16 residues. The V gene's germline CDR1 is MGHRA and CDR2 YSYEKL. In DNA form, the CDR3 reads TGCGCCAGCAGCCACCAACCGGGACGGGGACGAGAGACCCAGTACTTC. Translated, it gives CASSHQPGRGRETQYF.

This clonotype showed up many times. The genes are TRBV5-1 and TRBJ2-7; D may be TRBD1 (6 bases). V shed 0 bases and J shed 2 bases, with 12 bases lying between them. The CDR3 totals 15 residues. Germline V gene lookup returns CDR1 SGHRS and CDR2 YFSETQ. The CDR3 DNA follows: TGCGCCAGCAGCTTGGGGCAGGGGATCGCCTACGAGCAGTACTTC. Encoded protein: CASSLGQGIAYEQYF.

This clonotype was seen many times. CDR3 protein: CAYVVLPPYQETQYF. The CDR3 DNA reads as TGTGCCTACGTTGTACTGCCACCGTACCAAGAGACCCAGTACTTC. This chain uses TRBV30 with TRBJ2-5; D gene uncertain. V gave up 7 bases and J gave up 0 bases, with 18 bases separating them. Germline assignment: CDR1 GTSNPN and CDR2 SVGIG (reference sequence). The CDR3 is 15 residues long.